This T cell receptor (beta chain) was recovered during a study of immune cell composition in non-small cell lung cancer. Here immunoSEQ multiplex PCR was the method, and the copy in TCRdb shows in-frame clones only, minus some. The sample has a few thousand clones, roughly 80% seen once. Germline-derived CDR1 and CDR2 are MNHEY and SMNVEV (reference sequence). The germline V and J ends were trimmed by 1 base and 5 bases, with 15 bases remaining between them. This CDR3 has 15 residues. As regards this clone: Its antigen is unidentified.

Study-wide points: Adenocarcinomas with higher top tumour-associated clone frequency had more reactive TILs. Tumour-reactive clones were not shown to match dominant in vivo tumour clones. Clones >0.5% enriched in tumour were rarer in adenocarcinoma (around 33%) than squamous (approximately 80%).

The sequence was collected from a human donor with non-small cell lung cancer. The J gene is TRBJ2-7, the V gene TRBV27; maybe TRBD2 (7 bases). The sample consisted of lung tumor tissue. CDR3 in amino acids: CASSLYGGGQNEQYF. As DNA, the CDR3 is TGTGCCAGCAGTTTATATGGGGGGGGCCAGAACGAGCAGTACTTC.